This T cell receptor beta chain was profiled in a study of regulatory T cells in long-lasting Graves disease (dated by TCRdb to about 2021). Describing the broader study: Newly diagnosed Graves' disease patients had taken antithyroid drugs for less than 3 months. Patients with persistent Graves' disease were compared with patients with newly diagnosed Graves' disease using TCR sequencing and RNA sequencing of peripheral blood. The study was conducted in China and was registered as a clinical trial. A total of roughly 33 samples underwent TCR sequencing: about 13 from persistent and about 20 from newly diagnosed Graves' disease patients.

The CDR3 has 15 amino acids, counting the end cysteine and phenylalanine. CDR3 DNA only is kept here, 45 bases in frame from base 1. V ends up 5 bases short and J 2 bases short, with an unmatched junction base count of 6. CDR1 SGHAT and CDR2 FQNNGV are derived from the germline V gene. Paper-wide results and their limitations: Because the primary lesion, thyroid tissue, could not be accessed, the study looked at peripheral blood alone. Sequencing and analysis were restricted to the TCR beta chain. Persistent disease showed preferential use of TRBV28, TRBJ1-2 and TRBJ2-5, whereas newly diagnosed disease favored TRBV20-1 and TRBJ2-1. Persistent patients shared more public clonotypes among themselves (more than 2,500) than newly diagnosed patients did (about 1,000). The authors acknowledged the small sample size as a limitation that may reduce accuracy. Compared with newly diagnosed patients, persistent Graves' disease patients had lower TCR Shannon entropy and fewer highly expanded clones, which suggests clonal expansion.

The library was generated by multiplex PCR. TCRdb shows the sequencer as Illumina HiSeq 4000. iRepertoire HTBI primers and Arm-PCR amplification of CDR3 regions were used to construct TCR beta libraries. Before sequencing, the PCR products went through gel purification. Under the source paper's analysis protocol: Gene usage analysis of CDR3 amino acid clonotypes used the 55 to 65 TRBV and more than 13 TRBJ segments found across samples. COPE and FqMerger were used to merge the filtered high-quality paired reads into contigs. BLAST was used to align contigs to IMGT TRBV, TRBD and TRBJ reference genes, with CDR3 defined following IMGT. Any clonotype with a frequency above 0.1% was classified as a highly expanded clone. Shannon entropy served as the measure of repertoire diversity, while the Gini coefficient captured V-J evenness. Clonotypes shared by more than one individual were considered public. TCRdb took the public reads, trimmed them with fastp at Q25, ran MiXCR for clone calling and kept in-frame beta chains. Under each unique CDR3 protein, matching rows form one entry showing the most common genes and DNA. The V and J calls follow TCRdb's processing rather than the paper's. The sample yields hundreds of thousands of distinct CDR3 sequences; less than 15% were counted once. The ten largest clones represent more than 8.5% of the sample.

This clonotype was found many times. What this receptor recognizes is not known. Base qualities were left out, and no much larger clone turns up one base away. In the paper's terms, the time point label means: newly diagnosed GD, antithyroid drugs for less than 3 months. For both TCR sequencing and RNA sequencing, RNA was extracted from PBMCs using TRIzol. The diagnosis of Graves' disease was made according to American Thyroid Association guidelines. Patients for the study were recruited at an endocrinology department in Xi'an, China. From each patient, about 9 milliliters of peripheral blood was collected into an EDTA anticoagulant tube. Ficoll Paque Plus density gradient separation was used to isolate PBMCs, and no further T cell sorting was performed. An Agilent 2100 Bioanalyzer and agarose gel were used to check RNA quality, and a NanoDrop 2000 was used to measure RNA concentration. This sample also appeared in a second study, on T cells in Graves' hyperthyroidism and ophthalmopathy. Per that second paper: Stable Graves' hyperthyroidism was defined as the absence of progression to ophthalmopathy over 18 months of follow-up. Hyperthyroidism patients were newly diagnosed, with disease duration under 2 months, and aged 18 to 65 years. The study excluded patients with uncontrolled infections, other autoimmune diseases, pregnancy or lactation. Diagnoses were established on the basis of clinical symptoms, serum thyroxine and TRAb, thyroid ultrasound, and orbital computed tomography. The first round of RT-PCR for the TCR CDR3 was performed with the HTBI primer set and the Qiagen OneStep RT-PCR kit. Most expanded thyroid clonotypes (frequency above 0.001) were also detected in blood, a finding suggesting that blood repertoires may reflect thyroid immune responses. In cross-validation, a model built on a 13 V-J signature told ophthalmopathy apart from stable hyperthyroidism with roughly 87% sensitivity and around 83% specificity, and in testing the same model reached 80%/75%. In validation, the model predicted progression to ophthalmopathy a median of about 5.9 months before onset, with about 71% sensitivity and roughly 77% specificity. TCR V-J signatures able to tell the groups apart were searched for in a discovery cohort of 100 or so patients, of whom around 42 had Graves' ophthalmopathy and 57 had stable Graves' hyperthyroidism. Prospective prediction of ophthalmopathy was tested in an independent validation cohort of some 19 hyperthyroidism patients and some 17 patients who later progressed to ophthalmopathy. The roughly 100 discovery patients were randomly divided into training and test sets at a 7:3 ratio. The study also compared thyroid tissue and blood T-cell repertoires from roughly six Graves' hyperthyroidism patients. Once sampling was done, hyperthyroidism patients were given methimazole at a starting dose of 30 mg daily, whereas ophthalmopathy patients were given high-dose intravenous methylprednisolone. Libraries were constructed in a second round of multiplex PCR, after which size selection and purification were performed. Paired-end sequencing of the libraries was performed with 100 bp reads on an Illumina HiSeq2000. SOAPnuke was used to process the raw data, removing reads that contained adapters or uncalled bases, had a mean Phred below 15, or lacked an exact match to the constant primer or identifier. COPE v1.2.5 was used to merge high-quality paired reads, and clonotypes were defined as unique nucleotide sequences. MiTCR v1.1 was used to align the clonotypes against IMGT TRBV, TRBD and TRBJ reference segments. Only V-J combinations with frequency above 0.0001, covering 99.2% of repertoires, were analysed. A TCS score was defined as the ratio of F50 (clonal expansion) to E x V (chaos), with BLOSUM62-based TCRdist applied between CDR3 peptides within each V-J. Welch's t-statistics and random forest reduced 500 to 650 V-J features to 13, which were used in a naive Bayes classifier (R e1071). No statistical method was used to fix the sample size in advance, and group allocation was not hidden from the investigators. According to the paper, TCR Vbeta CDR3 sequencing was carried out on approximately 140 peripheral blood samples, which came from 40 to 45 ophthalmopathy, around 75 hyperthyroidism and approximately 17 progressor patients.

The source was peripheral blood mononuclear cells (PBMCs), collected at new diagnosis, from a patient treated with antithyroid drugs. The clonotype originates from a man in his thirties or forties with Graves disease. Donor details come from another sample of the same person, matched by shared clones. The rearrangement combines TRBV11-2 with TRBJ2-5; the junction holds 9 bases that match TRBD2. CDR3 sequence: CASSTWREGQETQYF. The nucleotide sequence reads TGTGCCAGCAGCACCTGGCGGGAGGGGCAAGAGACCCAGTACTTC.